This T cell receptor (beta chain) comes out of a study of spatial heterogeneity in lung cancer. TCRdb used MiXCR to reprocess the 5' RACE reads, holding one entry per CDR3 protein. Among about 42,000 distinct CDR3 sequences listed, under 7.5% were seen once. This clonotype appeared a few times. The sample's time point: sample taken at primary tumor resection. The clonotype was recovered from a female donor with early-stage non-small cell lung cancer. The starting material was PBMCs, obtained at surgery.

The CDR3 reads CASSPQGQGIEAFF. The CDR3 DNA is TGTGCCAGCAGCCCCCAGGGACAGGGGATTGAAGCTTTCTTT. The gene calls are TRBV9 and TRBJ1-1; 10 nucleotides align to TRBD1. The germline V gene encodes CDR1 SGDLS and CDR2 YYNGEE. V gave up 4 bases and J gave up 7 bases; unmatched junction bases: 7. The CDR3 runs to 14 residues. Full variable domain (outside the CDR3, taken from reference TRBV9 and TRBJ1-1): DSGVTQTPKHLITATGQRVTLRCSPRSGDLSVYWYQQSLDQGLQFLIQYYNGEERAKGNILERFSAQQFPDLHSELNLSSLELGDSALYFCASSPQGQGIEAFFGQGTRLTVV.